Sequencing of this T cell receptor (beta chain) was carried out in a study of T cell repertoires in cytomegalovirus infection. Overall study context: CMV infection plus the matching HLA type was flagged by public TCR beta signatures.

Trimming took off 5 bases at V and 1 base at J, with 15 bases between the two ends. CDR1 is SGHVS, CDR2 FQNEAQ, per germline. The CDR3 is made up of 16 amino acids. This clonotype occurred a few times. The antigen remains undetermined. Broader study findings: In two of eight donors, the top clonotype was HLA-C-restricted CMV-specific. CMV carriers having the relevant HLA were flagged by cumulative public TCR beta family frequency.

TCRdb processed the reads anew with MiXCR; each CDR3 protein has one entry. The sample lists 150,000 to 200,000 distinct CDR3 sequences; roughly 27% were seen once. The material sequenced was PBMCs. The TCR was taken from a human donor in good health (CMV status not recorded). Some clones in this sample may be carry-over from other donors' samples. The V and J genes are TRBV7-8 and TRBJ1-5, with D hard to call. The CDR3 region has the DNA TGTGCCAGCAGCCGAAATCAACCCCAGAGCAATCAGCCCCAGCATTTT. Amino acids: CASSRNQPQSNQPQHF.